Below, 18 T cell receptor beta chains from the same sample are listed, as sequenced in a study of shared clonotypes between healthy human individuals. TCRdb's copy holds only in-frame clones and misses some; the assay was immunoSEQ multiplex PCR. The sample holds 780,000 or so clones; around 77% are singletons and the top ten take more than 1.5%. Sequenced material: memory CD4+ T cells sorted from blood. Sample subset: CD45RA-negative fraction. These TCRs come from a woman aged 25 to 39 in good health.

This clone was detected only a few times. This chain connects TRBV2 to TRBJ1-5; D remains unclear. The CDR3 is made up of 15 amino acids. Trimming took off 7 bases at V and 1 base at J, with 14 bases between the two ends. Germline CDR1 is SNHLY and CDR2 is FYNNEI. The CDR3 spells CASTTDGSSNQPQHF. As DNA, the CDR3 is TGTGCCAGCACGACCGACGGCAGCAGCAATCAGCCCCAGCATTTT. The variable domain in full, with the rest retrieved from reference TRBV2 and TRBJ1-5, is EPEVTQTPSHQVTQMGQEVILRCVPISNHLYFYWYRQILGQKVEFLVSFYNNEISEKSEIFDDQFSVERPDGSNFTLKIRSTKLEDSAMYFCASTTDGSSNQPQHFGDGTRLSIL.

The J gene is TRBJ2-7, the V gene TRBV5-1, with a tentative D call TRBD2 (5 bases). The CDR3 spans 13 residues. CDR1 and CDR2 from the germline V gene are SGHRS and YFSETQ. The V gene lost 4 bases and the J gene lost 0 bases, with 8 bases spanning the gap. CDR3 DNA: TGCGCCAGCAGCGGACTGATCTCCTACGAGCAGTACTTC. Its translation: CASSGLISYEQYF.

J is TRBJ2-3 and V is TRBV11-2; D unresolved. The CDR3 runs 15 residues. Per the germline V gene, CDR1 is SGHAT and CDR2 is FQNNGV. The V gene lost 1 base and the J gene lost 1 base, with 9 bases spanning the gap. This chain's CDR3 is CASSLGTAGTDTQYF. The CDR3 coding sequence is TGTGCCAGCAGCTTAGGGACCGCGGGCACAGATACGCAGTATTTT.

CDR3 nucleotide sequence: TGTGCCAGTAGTATCGGGACTAGCGGGGAGCTGGGGGATACGCAGTATTTT. It codes for CASSIGTSGELGDTQYF. The gene calls are TRBV19 and TRBJ2-3, with 13 bases fitting TRBD2. The J segment lost 6 bases and the V segment lost 3 bases, leaving 9 bases of the junction unmatched. The length of the CDR3 is 17 residues. CDR1 is LNHDA and CDR2 is SQIVND in the germline V gene (reference sequence).

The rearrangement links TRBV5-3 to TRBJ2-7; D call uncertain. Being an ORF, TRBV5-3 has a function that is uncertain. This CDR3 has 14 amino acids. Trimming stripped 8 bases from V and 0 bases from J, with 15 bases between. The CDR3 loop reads CARDPGGTSYEQYF. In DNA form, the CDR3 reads TGTGCCAGGGATCCCGGCGGAACCTCCTACGAGCAGTACTTC.

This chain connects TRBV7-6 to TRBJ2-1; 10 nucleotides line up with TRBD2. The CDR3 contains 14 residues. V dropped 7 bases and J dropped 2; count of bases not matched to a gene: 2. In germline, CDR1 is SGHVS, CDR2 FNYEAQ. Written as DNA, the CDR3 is TGTGCCAGCAAAACTAGCGGGACCTACAATGAGCAGTTCTTC. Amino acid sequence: CASKTSGTYNEQFF. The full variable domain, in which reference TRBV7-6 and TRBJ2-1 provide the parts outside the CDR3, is GAGVSQSPRYKVTKRGQDVALRCDPISGHVSLYWYRQALGQGPEFLTYFNYEAQQDKSGLPNDRFSAERPEGSISTLTIQRTEQRDSAMYRCASKTSGTYNEQFFGPGTRLTVL.

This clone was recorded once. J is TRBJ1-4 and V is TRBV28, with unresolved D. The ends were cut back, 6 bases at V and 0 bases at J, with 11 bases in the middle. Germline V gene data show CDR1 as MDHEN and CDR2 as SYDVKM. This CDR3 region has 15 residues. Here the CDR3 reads CASSETPATNEKLFF. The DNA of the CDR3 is TGTGCCAGCAGCGAGACACCGGCAACTAATGAAAAACTGTTTTTT.

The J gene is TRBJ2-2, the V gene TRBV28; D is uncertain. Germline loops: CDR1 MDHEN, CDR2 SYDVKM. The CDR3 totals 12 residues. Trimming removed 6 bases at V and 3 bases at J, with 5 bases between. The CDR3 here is CASSPDTGELFF. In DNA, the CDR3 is TGTGCCAGCAGCCCGGACACCGGGGAGCTGTTTTTT.

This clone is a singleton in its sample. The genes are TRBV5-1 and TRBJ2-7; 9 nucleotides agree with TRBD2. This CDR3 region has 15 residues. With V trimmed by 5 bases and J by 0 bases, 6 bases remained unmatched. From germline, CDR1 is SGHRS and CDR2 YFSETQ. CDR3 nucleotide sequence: TGCGCCAGCAGTTCCACTAGCGGGTCCTCCTACGAGCAGTACTTC. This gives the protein CASSSTSGSSYEQYF.

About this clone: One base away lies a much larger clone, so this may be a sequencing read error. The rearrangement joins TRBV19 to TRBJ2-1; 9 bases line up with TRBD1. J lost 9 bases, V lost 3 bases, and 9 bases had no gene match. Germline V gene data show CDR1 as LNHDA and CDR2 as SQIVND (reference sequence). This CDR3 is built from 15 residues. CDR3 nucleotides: TGTGCCAGTAGTATGGGACAGGGCATGCTGCGTGAGCAGTTCTTC. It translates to CASSMGQGMLREQFF.

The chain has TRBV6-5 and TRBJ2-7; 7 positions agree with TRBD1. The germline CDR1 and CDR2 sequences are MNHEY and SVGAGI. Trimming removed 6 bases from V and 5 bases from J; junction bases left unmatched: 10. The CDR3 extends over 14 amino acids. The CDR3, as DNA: TGTGCCAGCAGCCCCGACAGGGCTAACCACGAGCAGTACTTC. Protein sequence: CASSPDRANHEQYF.

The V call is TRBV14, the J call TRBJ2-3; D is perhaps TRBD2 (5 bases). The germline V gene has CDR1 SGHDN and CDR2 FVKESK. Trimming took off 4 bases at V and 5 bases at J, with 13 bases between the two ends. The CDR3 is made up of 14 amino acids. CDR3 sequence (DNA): TGTGCCAGCAGCCGAAAGAGGGTAGAAGATACGCAGTATTTT. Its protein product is CASSRKRVEDTQYF.

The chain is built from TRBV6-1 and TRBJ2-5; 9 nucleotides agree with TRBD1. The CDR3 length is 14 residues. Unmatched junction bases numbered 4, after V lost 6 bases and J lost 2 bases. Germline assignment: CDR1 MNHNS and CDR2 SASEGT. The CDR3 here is CASRTGQGQETQYF. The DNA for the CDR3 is TGTGCCAGCAGGACGGGACAGGGTCAAGAGACCCAGTACTTC.

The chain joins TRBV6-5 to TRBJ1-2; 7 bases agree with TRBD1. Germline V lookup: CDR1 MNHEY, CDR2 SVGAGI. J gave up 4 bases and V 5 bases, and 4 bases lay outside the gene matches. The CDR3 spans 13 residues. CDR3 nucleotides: TGTGCCAGCAGTCCGACAGGGACCTATGGCTACACCTTC. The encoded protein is CASSPTGTYGYTF.

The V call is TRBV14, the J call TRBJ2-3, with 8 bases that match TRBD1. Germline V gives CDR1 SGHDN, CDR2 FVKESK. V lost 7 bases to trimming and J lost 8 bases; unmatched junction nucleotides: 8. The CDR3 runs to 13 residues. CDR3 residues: CASNQQTGVTQYF. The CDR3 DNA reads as TGTGCCAGCAACCAGCAGACAGGGGTTACGCAGTATTTT.

The CDR3 is CAGQDSYSGNTIYF. CDR3 nucleotides: TGTGCCGGGCAGGACAGCTACTCTGGAAACACCATATATTTT. The rearrangement uses TRBV2 and TRBJ1-3; perhaps TRBD1 as D (6 bases). The CDR3 runs to 14 residues. Germline loops: CDR1 SNHLY, CDR2 FYNNEI. V was shortened by 11 bases and J by 0 bases, with 14 bases between the two germline ends.

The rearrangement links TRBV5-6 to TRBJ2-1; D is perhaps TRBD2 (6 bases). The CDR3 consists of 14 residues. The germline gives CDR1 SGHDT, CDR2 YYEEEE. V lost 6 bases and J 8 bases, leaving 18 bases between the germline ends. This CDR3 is CASTKGLLKDEQFF. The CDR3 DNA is TGTGCCAGCACGAAAGGACTACTTAAAGATGAGCAGTTCTTC.

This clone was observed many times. CDR3 nucleotide sequence: TGTGCCAGCTCAAGGGGAAACACCATATATTTT. Its translation is CASSRGNTIYF. The V and J genes are TRBV6-1 and TRBJ1-3; D not resolved. Germline V CDR1 and CDR2: MNHNS, SASEGT. V shed 8 bases and J shed 4 bases, with 6 bases lying between them. The CDR3 has 11 residues.